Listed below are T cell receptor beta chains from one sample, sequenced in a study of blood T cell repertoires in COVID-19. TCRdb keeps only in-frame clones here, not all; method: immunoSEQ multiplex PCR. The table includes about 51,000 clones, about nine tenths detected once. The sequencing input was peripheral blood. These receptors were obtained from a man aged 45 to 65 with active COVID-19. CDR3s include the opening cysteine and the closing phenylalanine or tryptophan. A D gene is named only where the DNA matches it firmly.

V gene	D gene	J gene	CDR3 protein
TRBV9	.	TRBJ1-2	CASSVGGMSGYGYTF
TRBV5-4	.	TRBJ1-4	CASSPSGGGNEKLFF
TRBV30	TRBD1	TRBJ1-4	CAWDLGQGHEKLFF
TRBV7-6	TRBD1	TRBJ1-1	CASSRGGTGRNTEAFF
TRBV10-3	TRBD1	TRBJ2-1	CAISEFGRPGQGRNEQFF
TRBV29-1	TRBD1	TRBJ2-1	CSVPPGQGADEQFF
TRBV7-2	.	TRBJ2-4	CASEASGGPGKNIQYF
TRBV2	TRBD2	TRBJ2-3	CASSSPSGVVVTQYF
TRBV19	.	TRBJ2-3	CASSIDRGAHQYF
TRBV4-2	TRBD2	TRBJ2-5	CASSPGLAGNQETQYF
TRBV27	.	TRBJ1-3	CASSPLPGNTIYF
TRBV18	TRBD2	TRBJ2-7	CASQAGGGTYEQYF
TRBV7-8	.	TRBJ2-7	CASSHLRLGREQYF
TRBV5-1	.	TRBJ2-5	CASSFDRWGETQYF
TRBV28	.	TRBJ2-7	CASSTSGAEQYF
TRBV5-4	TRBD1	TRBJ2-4	CASSVPTGAGNIQYF
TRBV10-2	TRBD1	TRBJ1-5	CASSRVGQGVQPQHF
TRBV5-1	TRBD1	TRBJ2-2	CATRDSMNTGELFF
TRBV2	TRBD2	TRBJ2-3	CAREGLAGGPTDTQYF
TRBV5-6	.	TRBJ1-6	CASSLAGPSPLHF
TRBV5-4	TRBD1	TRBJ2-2	CASSLPGTANTGELFF
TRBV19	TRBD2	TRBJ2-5	CASSISLAGGPLGTQYF
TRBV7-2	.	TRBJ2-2	CASVSSPGNFAGELFF
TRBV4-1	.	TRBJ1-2	CASSQVLGQEFSF
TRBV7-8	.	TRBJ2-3	CASSPARRSADTQYF
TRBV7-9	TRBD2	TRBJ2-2	CASSPPASGNTGELFF
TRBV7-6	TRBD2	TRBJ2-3	CASSLLAGGSTDTQYF
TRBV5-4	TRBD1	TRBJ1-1	CASSRTGGDMDTEAFF
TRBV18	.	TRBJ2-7	CASSHPGQAKTYEQYF
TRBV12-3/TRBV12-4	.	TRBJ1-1	CASSLQGGTEAFF
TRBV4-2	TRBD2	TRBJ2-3	CASSQEAGGRGPDTQYF
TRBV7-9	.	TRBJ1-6	CASSSTAGYSPLHF
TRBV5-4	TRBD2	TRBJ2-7	CASSEGTSGAYEQYF
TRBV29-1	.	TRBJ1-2	CSALDFPFNYGYTF
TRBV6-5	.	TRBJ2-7	CASTRGNEQYF
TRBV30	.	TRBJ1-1	CATTRGETEAFF
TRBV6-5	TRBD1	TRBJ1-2	CASAGGQGIYTF
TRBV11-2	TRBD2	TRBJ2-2	CASSLVAGGPGELFF
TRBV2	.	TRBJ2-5	CASTSNNKETQYF
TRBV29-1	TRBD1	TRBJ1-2	CSVGDRVYGYTF
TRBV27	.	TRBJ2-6	CASSSGSWANVLTF
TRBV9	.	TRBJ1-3	CASSLSQGAGSGNTIYF
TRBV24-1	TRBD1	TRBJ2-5	CATSDATGGQETQYF
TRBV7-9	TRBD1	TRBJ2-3	CASSPGQGGTDTQYF
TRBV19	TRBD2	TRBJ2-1	CASSIPSGSKDEQFF
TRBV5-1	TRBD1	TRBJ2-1	CASRTGGDGNYNEQFF
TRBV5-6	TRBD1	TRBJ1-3	CASSPVGQGNTIYF
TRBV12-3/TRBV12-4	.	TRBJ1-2	CASSSQALYGYTF
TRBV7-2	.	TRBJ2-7	CASSLAIGEAYEQYF
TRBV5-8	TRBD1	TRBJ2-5	CASSNRGTQETQYF
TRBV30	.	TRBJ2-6	CAWRRDLSGANVLTF
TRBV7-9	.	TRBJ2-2	CASSLSRRERGTGELFF
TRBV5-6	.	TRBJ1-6	CASSSDGGSYNSPLHF
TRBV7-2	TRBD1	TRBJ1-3	CASSRGQGLPPIYF
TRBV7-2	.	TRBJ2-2	CASSSSQGTGELFF
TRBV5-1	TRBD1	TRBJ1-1	CASRPGQGFGSTEAFF
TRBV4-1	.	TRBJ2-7	CASSQGATRYYEQYF
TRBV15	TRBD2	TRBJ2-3	CATSRDQYGRETDTQYF
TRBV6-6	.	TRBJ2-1	CASGEVSTVYNEQFF
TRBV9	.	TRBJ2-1	CASSHEPYNEQFF